This T cell receptor (beta chain) originates from a study of cytomegalovirus exposure and HLA in healthy donors. PCR employed 60 Vbeta and 13 Jbeta primers. The repertoire was sequenced with immunoSEQ multiplex PCR; TCRdb's copy has only in-frame clones and lacks some. The ten most abundant clones cover roughly 0.8% of a sample with 60,000 to 80,000 clones. Regarding this clone: Its antigen is as yet unknown.

Germline V CDR1 and CDR2: LNHDA, SQIVND (reference sequence). There are 13 residues in the CDR3. The V gene end was trimmed by 10 bases and the J gene end by 3 bases; junction bases not matched to a gene: 5. Findings and limits, study-wide: As a later analysis showed, a missense DCLRE1C variant was linked to trimming of TCR beta V- and J-genes. Immune exposure data for these donors was limited to CMV serostatus.

This sequence was found in a boy aged 5-17 years in good health and CMV-seronegative. The V and J genes are TRBV19 and TRBJ1-1; 10 nucleotides match TRBD1. Sequencing input: PBMCs. DNA of the CDR3: TGTGCCACCAAGACAGGGGGCTACACTGAAGCTTTCTTT. It is translated as CATKTGGYTEAFF.